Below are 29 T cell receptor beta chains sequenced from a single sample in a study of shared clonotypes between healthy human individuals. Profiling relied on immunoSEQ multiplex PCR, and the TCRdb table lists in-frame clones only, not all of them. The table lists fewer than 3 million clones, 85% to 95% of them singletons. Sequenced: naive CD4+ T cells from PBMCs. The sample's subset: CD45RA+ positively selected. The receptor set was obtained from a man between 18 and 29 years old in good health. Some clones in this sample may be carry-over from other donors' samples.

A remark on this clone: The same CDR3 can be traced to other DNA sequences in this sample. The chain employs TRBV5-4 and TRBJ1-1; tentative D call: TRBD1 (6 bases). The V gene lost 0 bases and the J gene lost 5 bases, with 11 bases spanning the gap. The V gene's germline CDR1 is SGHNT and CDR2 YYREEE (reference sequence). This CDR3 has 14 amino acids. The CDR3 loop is CASSLGGGRTEAFF. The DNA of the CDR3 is TGTGCCAGCAGCTTGGGAGGGGGTCGGACTGAAGCTTTCTTT.

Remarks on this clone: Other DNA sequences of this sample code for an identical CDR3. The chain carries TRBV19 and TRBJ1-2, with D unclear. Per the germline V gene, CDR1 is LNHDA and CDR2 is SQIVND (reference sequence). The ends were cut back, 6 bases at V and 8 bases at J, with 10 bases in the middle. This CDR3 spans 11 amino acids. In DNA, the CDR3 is TGTGCCAGTAGCCTCAGTGGGGGCTACACCTTC. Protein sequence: CASSLSGGYTF.

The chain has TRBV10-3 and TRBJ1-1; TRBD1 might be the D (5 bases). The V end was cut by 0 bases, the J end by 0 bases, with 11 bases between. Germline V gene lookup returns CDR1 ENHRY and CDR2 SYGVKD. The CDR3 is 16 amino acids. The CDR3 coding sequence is TGTGCCATCAGTGAGTCGGGGCGGGGGATGAACACTGAAGCTTTCTTT. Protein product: CAISESGRGMNTEAFF.

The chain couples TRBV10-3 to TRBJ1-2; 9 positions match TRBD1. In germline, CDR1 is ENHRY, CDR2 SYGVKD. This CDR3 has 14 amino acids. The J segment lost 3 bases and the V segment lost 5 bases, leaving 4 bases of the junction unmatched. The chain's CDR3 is CAISFRDRDYGYTF. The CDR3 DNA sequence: TGTGCCATCAGTTTCCGGGACAGGGACTATGGCTACACCTTC.

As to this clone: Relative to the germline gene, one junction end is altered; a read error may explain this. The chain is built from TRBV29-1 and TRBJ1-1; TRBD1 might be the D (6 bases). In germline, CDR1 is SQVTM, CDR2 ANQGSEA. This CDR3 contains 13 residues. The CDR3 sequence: CSVQQDRNSEAFF. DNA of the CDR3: TGCAGCGTCCAACAGGACAGAAACAGTGAAGCTTTCTTT.

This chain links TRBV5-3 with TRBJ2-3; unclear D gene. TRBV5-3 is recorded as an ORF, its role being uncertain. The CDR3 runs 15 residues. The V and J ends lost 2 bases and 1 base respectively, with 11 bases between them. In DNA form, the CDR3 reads TGTGCCAGAAGCTTAGACCGGAAGGGCACAGATACGCAGTATTTT. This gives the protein CARSLDRKGTDTQYF.

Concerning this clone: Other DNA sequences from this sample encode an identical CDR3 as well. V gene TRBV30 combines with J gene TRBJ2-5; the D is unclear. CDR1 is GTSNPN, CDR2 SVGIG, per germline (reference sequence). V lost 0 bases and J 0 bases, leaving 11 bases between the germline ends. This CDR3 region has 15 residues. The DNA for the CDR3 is TGTGCCTGGAGTGTGGGCGGCCTGTACCAAGAGACCCAGTACTTC. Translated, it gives CAWSVGGLYQETQYF.

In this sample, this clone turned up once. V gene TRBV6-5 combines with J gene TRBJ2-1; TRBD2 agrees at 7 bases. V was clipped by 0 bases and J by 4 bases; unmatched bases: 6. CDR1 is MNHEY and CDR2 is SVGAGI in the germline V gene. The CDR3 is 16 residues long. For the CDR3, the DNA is TGTGCCAGCAGTTACTCGTCTAGCGGACTTTACAATGAGCAGTTCTTC. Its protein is CASSYSSSGLYNEQFF.

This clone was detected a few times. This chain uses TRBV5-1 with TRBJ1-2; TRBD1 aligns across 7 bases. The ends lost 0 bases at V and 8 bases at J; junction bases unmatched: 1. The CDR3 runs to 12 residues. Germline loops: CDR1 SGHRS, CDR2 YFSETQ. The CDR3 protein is CASSLGGGGYTF. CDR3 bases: TGCGCCAGCAGCTTGGGAGGGGGCGGCTACACCTTC.

The DNA of the CDR3 is TGTGCCAGCAGTAAGGGACAGGGGTATGTGGGCTACACCTTC. It yields the protein CASSKGQGYVGYTF. The chain combines TRBV27 with TRBJ1-2; 10 positions match TRBD1. This CDR3 is 14 amino acids long. The germline gives CDR1 MNHEY, CDR2 SMNVEV (reference sequence). V shed 5 bases, J shed 8 bases, and the junction held 8 bases outside the gene matches.

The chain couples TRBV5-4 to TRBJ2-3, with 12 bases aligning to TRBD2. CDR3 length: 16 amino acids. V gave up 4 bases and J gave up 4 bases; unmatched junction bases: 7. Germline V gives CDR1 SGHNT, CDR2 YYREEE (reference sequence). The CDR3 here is CASSLLTSGSSDTQYF. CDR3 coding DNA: TGTGCCAGCAGCCTCCTGACTAGCGGGAGCTCAGATACGCAGTATTTT.

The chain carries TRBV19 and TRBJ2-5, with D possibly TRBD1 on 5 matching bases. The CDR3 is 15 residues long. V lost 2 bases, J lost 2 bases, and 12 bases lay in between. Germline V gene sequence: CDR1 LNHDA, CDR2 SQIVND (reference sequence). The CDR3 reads CASSIRAGWQETQYF. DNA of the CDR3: TGTGCCAGTAGTATACGGGCAGGGTGGCAAGAGACCCAGTACTTC.

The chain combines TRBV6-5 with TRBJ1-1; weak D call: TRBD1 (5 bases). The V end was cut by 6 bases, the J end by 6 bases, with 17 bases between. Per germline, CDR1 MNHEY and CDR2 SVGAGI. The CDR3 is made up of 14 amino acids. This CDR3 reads CASRRGGEGAEAFF. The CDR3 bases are TGTGCCAGCAGACGTGGGGGGGAAGGCGCTGAAGCTTTCTTT.

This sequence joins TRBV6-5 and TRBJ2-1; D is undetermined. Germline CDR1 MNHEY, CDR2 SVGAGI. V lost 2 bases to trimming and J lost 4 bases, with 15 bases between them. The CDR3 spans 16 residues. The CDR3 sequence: CASSYRSDLSYNEQFF. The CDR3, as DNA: TGTGCCAGCAGTTACCGGTCAGATCTCTCGTACAATGAGCAGTTCTTC.

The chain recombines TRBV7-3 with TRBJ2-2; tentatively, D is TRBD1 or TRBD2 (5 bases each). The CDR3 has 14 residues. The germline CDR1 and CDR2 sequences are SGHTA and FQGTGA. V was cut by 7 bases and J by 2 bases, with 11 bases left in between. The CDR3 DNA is TGTGCCAGCAATCGGGGCCTTAACACCGGGGAGCTGTTTTTT. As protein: CASNRGLNTGELFF.

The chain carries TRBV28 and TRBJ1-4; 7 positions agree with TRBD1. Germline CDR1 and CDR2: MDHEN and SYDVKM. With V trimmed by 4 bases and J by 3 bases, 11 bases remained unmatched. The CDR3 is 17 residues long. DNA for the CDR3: TGTGCCAGCAGTTACAGGGGATTCATGGCAGCTAATGAAAAACTGTTTTTT. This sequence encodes CASSYRGFMAANEKLFF.

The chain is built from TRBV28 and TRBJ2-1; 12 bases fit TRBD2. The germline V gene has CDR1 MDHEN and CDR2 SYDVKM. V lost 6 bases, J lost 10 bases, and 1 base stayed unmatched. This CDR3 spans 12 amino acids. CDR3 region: CASSTSGGEQFF. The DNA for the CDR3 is TGTGCCAGCAGCACTAGCGGGGGGGAGCAGTTCTTC.

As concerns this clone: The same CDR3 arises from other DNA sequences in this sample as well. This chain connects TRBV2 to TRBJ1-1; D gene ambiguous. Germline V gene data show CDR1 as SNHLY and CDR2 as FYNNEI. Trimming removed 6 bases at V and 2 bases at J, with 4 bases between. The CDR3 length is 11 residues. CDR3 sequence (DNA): TGTGCCAGCAGCGTCAACACTGAAGCTTTCTTT. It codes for CASSVNTEAFF.

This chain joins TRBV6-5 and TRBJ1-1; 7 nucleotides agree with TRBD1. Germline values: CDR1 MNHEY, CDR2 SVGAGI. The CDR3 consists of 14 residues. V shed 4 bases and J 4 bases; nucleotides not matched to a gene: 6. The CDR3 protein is CASSSNPGGTEAFF. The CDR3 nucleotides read TGTGCCAGCAGTTCCAATCCAGGGGGCACTGAAGCTTTCTTT.

CDR3: CASRGDGYDYGYTF. In DNA form, the CDR3 reads TGTGCCAGCAGAGGGGACGGCTATGACTATGGCTACACCTTC. The chain has TRBV2 and TRBJ1-2; D might be TRBD1 (5 bases). The V gene's germline CDR1 is SNHLY and CDR2 FYNNEI. Trimming shortened V by 6 bases and J by 3 bases, and 14 bases separated the two germline ends. The CDR3 extends over 14 amino acids.

CDR3 in DNA: TGTGCCAGCAGTTTATCGGGGCAGCGCAATCAGCCCCAGCATTTT. The encoded protein is CASSLSGQRNQPQHF. The V and J genes are TRBV27 and TRBJ1-5; the D gene is possibly TRBD1 (5 bases). V shed 0 bases and J shed 2 bases, with 8 bases lying between them. CDR3 size: 15 residues. From germline, CDR1 is MNHEY and CDR2 SMNVEV (reference sequence).

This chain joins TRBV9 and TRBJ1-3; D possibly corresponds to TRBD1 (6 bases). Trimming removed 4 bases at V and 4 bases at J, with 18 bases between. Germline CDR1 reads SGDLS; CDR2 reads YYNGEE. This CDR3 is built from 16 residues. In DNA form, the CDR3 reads TGTGCCAGCAGCCCCCAACCCACAGGGCCCGGAAACACCATATATTTT. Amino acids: CASSPQPTGPGNTIYF. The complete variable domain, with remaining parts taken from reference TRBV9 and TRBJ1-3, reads DSGVTQTPKHLITATGQRVTLRCSPRSGDLSVYWYQQSLDQGLQFLIQYYNGEERAKGNILERFSAQQFPDLHSELNLSSLELGDSALYFCASSPQPTGPGNTIYFGEGSWLTVV.

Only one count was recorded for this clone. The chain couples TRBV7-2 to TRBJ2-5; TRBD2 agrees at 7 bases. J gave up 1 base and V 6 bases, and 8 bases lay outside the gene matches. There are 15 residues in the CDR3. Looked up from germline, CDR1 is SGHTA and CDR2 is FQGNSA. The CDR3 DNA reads TGTGCCAGCAGGCCCTCTCTAGCGGCCCAAGAGACCCAGTACTTC. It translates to CASRPSLAAQETQYF.

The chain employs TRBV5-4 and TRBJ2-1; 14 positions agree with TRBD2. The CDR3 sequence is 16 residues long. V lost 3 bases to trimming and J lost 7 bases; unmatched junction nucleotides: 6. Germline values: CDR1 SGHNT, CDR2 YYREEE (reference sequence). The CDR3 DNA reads TGTGCCAGCAGCTCCCTGGGGACTAGCGGGAGTAATGAGCAGTTCTTC. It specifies CASSSLGTSGSNEQFF.

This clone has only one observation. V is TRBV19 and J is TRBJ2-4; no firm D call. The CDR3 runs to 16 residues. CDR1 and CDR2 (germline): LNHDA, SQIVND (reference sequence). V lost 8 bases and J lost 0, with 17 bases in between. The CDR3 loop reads CASCPTAQLAKNIQYF. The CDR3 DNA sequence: TGTGCCAGTTGCCCGACGGCCCAGCTAGCCAAAAACATTCAGTACTTC.

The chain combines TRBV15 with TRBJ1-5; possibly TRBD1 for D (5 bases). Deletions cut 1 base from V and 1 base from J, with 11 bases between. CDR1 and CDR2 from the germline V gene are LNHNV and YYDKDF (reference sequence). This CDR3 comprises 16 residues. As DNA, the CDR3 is TGTGCCACCAGCAGAGGCCCCAGGGAAAGCAATCAGCCCCAGCATTTT. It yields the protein CATSRGPRESNQPQHF. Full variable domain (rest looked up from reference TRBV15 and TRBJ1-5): DAMVIQNPRYQVTQFGKPVTLSCSQTLNHNVMYWYQQKSSQAPKLLFHYYDKDFNNEADTPDNFQSRRPNTSFCFLDIRSPGLGDTAMYLCATSRGPRESNQPQHFGDGTRLSIL.

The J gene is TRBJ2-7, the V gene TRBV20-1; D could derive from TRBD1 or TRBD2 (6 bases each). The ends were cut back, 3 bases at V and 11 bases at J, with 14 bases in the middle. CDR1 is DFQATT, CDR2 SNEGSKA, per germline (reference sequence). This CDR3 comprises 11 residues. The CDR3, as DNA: TGCAGTGCTAGTTCGGGGGCGATGAAGTACTTC. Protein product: CSASSGAMKYF.

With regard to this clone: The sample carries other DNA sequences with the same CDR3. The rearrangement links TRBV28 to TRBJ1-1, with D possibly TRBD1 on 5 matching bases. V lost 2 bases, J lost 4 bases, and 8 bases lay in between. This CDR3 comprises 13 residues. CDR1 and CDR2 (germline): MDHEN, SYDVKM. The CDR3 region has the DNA TGTGCCAGCAGTTTACCCGGGGGCACTGAAGCTTTCTTT. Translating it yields CASSLPGGTEAFF.

CDR3 sequence: CSVELRQGGTEAFF. Written as DNA, the CDR3 is TGCAGCGTTGAACTGAGACAGGGCGGCACTGAAGCTTTCTTT. The chain joins TRBV29-1 to TRBJ1-1; TRBD1 aligns across 7 bases. The trim removed 2 bases at V and 4 bases at J, leaving 7 bases unmatched. Germline V gene lookup returns CDR1 SQVTM and CDR2 ANQGSEA. The length of the CDR3 is 14 residues.